This TCR beta chain emerged from a study of CD8 T cells in Susac syndrome. Details on this clonotype: The antigen is unknown.

Study-wide points: In its TCR sequencing and HLA analysis, the study acknowledged that the number of individuals was relatively small.

Random hexamers served to reverse transcribe roughly 0.5 to 1 ug RNA. Amplification of the TCR beta CDR3 was carried out by immunoSEQ multiplex PCR, which spanned a total of 54 Vbeta and 13 Jbeta segments. TCRdb re-analysed the immunoSEQ multiplex PCR reads in MiXCR, keeping a single row per CDR3 protein. The table lists a few hundred thousand distinct CDR3 sequences, over 75% of them singletons, with 0.2% to 0.25% in the top ten. The CDR3 is 14 residues long. Looked up from germline, CDR1 is MNHEY and CDR2 is SMNVEV (reference sequence). V trimming: 6 bases; J trimming: 1 base; junction bases outside the gene matches: 2. Sequencing targeted TCR beta in T cells from blood (CD8+ and CD4+).

The rearrangement links TRBV27 to TRBJ2-1; 8 bases are a match to TRBD2. The source is a human donor with multiple sclerosis. The sequencing input was CD8+ T cells from PBMCs. The CDR3 nucleotides read TGTGCCAGCAGCCGGGGGGGATCCTACAATGAGCAGTTCTTC. Residues: CASSRGGSYNEQFF.